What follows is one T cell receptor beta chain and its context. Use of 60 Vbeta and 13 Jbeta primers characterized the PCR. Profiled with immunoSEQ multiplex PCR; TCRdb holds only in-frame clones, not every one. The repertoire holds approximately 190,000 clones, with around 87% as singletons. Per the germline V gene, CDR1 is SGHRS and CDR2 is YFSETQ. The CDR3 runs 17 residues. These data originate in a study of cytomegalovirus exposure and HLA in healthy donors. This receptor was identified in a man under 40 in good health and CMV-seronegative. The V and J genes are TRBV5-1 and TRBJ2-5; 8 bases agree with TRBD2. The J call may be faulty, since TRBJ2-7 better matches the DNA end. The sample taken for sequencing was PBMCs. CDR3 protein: CASSLAFQAGVGYEQYF. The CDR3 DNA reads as TGCGCCAGCAGCTTGGCCTTTCAAGCGGGAGTCGGGTACGAGCAGTACTTC.